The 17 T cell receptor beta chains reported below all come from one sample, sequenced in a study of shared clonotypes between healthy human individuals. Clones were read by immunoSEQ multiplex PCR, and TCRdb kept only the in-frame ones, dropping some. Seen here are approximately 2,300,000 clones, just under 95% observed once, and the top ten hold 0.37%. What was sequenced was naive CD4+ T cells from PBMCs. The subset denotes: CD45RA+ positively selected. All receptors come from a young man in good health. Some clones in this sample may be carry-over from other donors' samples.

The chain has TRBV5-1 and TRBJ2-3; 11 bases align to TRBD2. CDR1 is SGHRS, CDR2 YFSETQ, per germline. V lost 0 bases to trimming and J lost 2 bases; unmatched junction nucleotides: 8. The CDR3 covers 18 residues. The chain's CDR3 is CASSLALSSGGTTDTQYF. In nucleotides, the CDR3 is TGCGCCAGCAGCTTGGCCCTCTCTAGCGGGGGGACCACAGATACGCAGTATTTT.

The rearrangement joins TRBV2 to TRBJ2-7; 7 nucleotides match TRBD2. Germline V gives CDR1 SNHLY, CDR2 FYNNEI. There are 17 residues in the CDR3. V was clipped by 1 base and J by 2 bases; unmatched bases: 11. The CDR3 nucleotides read TGTGCCAGCAGTGAAGAAGTACTGCGGGAGACGACCTACGAGCAGTACTTC. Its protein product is CASSEEVLRETTYEQYF. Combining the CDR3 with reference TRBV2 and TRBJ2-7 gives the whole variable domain EPEVTQTPSHQVTQMGQEVILRCVPISNHLYFYWYRQILGQKVEFLVSFYNNEISEKSEIFDDQFSVERPDGSNFTLKIRSTKLEDSAMYFCASSEEVLRETTYEQYFGPGTRLTVT.

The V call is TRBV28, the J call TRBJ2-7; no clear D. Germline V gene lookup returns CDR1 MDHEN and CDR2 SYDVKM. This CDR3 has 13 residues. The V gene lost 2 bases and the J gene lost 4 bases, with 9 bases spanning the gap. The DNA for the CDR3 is TGTGCCAGCAGTTTACGGGCGAGGTACGAGCAGTACTTC. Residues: CASSLRARYEQYF.

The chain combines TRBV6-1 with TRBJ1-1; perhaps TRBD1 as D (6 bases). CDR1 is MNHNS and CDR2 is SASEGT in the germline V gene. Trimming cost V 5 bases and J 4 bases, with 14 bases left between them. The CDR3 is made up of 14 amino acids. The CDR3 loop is CASSTTGQSTEAFF. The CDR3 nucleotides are TGTGCCAGCAGTACTACAGGGCAGAGCACTGAAGCTTTCTTT.

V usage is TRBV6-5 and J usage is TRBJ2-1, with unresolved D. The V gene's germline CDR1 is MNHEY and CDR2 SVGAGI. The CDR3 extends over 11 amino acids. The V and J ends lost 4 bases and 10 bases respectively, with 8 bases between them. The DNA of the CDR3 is TGTGCCAGCAGTTCACGAGGAGAGCAGTTCTTC. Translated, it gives CASSSRGEQFF.

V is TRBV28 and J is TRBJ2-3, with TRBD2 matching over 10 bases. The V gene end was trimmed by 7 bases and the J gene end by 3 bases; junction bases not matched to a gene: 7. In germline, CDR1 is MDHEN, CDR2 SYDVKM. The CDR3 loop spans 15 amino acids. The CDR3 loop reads CASTLAGARTDTQYF. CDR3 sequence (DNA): TGTGCCAGCACGCTAGCGGGAGCTAGGACAGATACGCAGTATTTT.

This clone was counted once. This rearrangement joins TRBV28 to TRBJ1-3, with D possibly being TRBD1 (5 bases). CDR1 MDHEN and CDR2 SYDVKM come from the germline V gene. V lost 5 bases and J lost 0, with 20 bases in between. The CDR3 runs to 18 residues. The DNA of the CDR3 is TGTGCCAGCAGTCTAGGTCCCGGGACGGGGAACTCTGGAAACACCATATATTTT. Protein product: CASSLGPGTGNSGNTIYF.

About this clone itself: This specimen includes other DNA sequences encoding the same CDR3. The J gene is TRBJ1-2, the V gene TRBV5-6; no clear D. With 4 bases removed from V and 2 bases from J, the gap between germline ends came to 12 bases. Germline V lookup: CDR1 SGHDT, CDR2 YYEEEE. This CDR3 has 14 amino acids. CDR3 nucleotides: TGTGCCAGCAGCGGGGTAGCGGGGAACTATGGCTACACCTTC. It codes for CASSGVAGNYGYTF.

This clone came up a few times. The CDR3 coding sequence is TGTGCCAGCAGTTCAGGGGGAGCGGGCACCATATATTTT. Amino acids: CASSSGGAGTIYF. The rearrangement uses TRBV28 and TRBJ1-3, with 7 bases fitting TRBD1. Germline V lookup: CDR1 MDHEN, CDR2 SYDVKM. This CDR3 region has 13 residues. J lost 9 bases, V lost 4 bases, and 6 bases had no gene match.

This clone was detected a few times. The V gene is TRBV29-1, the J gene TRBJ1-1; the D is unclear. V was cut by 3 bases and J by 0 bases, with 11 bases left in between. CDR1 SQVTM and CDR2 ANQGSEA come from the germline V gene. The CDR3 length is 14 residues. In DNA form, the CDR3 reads TGCAGCGTTGACGCAACACCCATGAACACTGAAGCTTTCTTT. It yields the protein CSVDATPMNTEAFF.

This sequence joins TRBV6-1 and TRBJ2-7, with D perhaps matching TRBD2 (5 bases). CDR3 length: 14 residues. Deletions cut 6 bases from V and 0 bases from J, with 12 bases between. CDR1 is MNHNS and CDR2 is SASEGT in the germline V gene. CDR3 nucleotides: TGTGCCAGCAGCCAGGACGGAGGCTCCTACGAGCAGTACTTC. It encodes CASSQDGGSYEQYF.

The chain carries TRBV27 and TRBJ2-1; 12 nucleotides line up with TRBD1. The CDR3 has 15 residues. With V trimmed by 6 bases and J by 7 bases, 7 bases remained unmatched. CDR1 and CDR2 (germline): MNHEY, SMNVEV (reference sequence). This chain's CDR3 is CASRKGQGAMNEQFF. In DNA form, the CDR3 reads TGTGCCAGCAGAAAGGGACAGGGGGCGATGAATGAGCAGTTCTTC.

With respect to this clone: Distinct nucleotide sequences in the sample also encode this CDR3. CDR3 region: CASSLGSQETQYF. The CDR3 DNA reads TGTGCCAGCAGCCTAGGGTCCCAAGAGACCCAGTACTTC. V usage is TRBV5-4 and J usage is TRBJ2-5; D is uncertain. CDR1 and CDR2 (germline): SGHNT, YYREEE (reference sequence). Between the trimmed V and J ends, which lost 4 bases and 1 base, there was a span of 8 bases. This CDR3 is 13 amino acids long.

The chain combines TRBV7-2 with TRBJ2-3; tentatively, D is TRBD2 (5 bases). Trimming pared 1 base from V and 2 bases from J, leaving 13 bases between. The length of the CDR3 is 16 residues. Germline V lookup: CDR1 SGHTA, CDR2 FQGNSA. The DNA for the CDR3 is TGTGCCAGCAGCTTAGAAACTAGTTCCATCACAGATACGCAGTATTTT. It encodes CASSLETSSITDTQYF.

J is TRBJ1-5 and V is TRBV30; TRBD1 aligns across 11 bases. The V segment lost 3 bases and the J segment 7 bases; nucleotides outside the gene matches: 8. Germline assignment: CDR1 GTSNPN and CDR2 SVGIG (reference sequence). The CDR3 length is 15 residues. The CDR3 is CAWSPGTGGRQPQHF. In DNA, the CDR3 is TGTGCCTGGAGCCCCGGGACAGGGGGTCGACAGCCCCAGCATTTT.

The chain's CDR3 is CASSPGLAGVTHYEQYF. The DNA for the CDR3 is TGCGCCAGCAGCCCGGGACTAGCGGGAGTTACCCACTACGAGCAGTACTTC. This chain uses TRBV5-1 with TRBJ2-7; TRBD2 matches at 14 bases. CDR1 and CDR2 (germline): SGHRS, YFSETQ. Trimming at V came to 4 bases and at J to 3 bases, leaving 9 bases not matched to a gene. CDR3 length: 17 residues.

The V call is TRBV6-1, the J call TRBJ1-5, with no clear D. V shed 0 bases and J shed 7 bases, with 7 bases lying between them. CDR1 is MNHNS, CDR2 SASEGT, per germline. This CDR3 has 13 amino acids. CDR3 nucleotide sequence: TGTGCCAGCAGTGAAGCGCTTCGGCAGCCCCAGCATTTT. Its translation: CASSEALRQPQHF.